This is a list of T cell receptor beta chains from one sample in a study of shared clonotypes between healthy human individuals. Sequencing was performed with immunoSEQ multiplex PCR; in TCRdb, only in-frame clones are kept and a portion is missing. The table has roughly 590,000 clones, about 95% seen once. What was sequenced was naive CD8+ T cells sorted from blood. These receptors all come from a woman in her 30s in good health. Each CDR3 is given with its conserved first and last residue. The order of the fields is V gene, J gene, CDR3 protein.

>TRBV6-1|TRBJ1-5
CASSAHGTPYSNQPQHF
>TRBV27|TRBJ1-1
CASRGSVNTEAFF
>TRBV4-1|TRBJ2-1
CASSHRGGNNEQFF
>TRBV15|TRBJ1-4
CATSRDRDAEGKLFF
>TRBV28|TRBJ2-5
CASNGLAGVQETQYF
>TRBV7-6|TRBJ2-5
CASSLGGLAGRETQYF
>TRBV27|TRBJ1-4
CASSLFRGSEKLFF
>TRBV6-5|TRBJ2-7
CASSYSDSGYEQYF
>TRBV7-9|TRBJ2-2
CASSLGQGLTGELFF
>TRBV19|TRBJ2-1
CASKSPSSYNEQFF
>TRBV27|TRBJ2-7
CASSHRTRAYEQYF
>TRBV19|TRBJ1-1
CASSNNRDSAEAFF
>TRBV5-1|TRBJ1-2
CASTWGPEYGYTF
>TRBV6-1|TRBJ2-7
CASREPGTYEQYF
>TRBV28|TRBJ2-7
CASSLPSEDSYEQYF
>TRBV16|TRBJ2-7
CASSQSLSGTGAYEQYF
>TRBV27|TRBJ1-1
CASSFGPNTEAFF
>TRBV6-5|TRBJ2-1
CASSYGREQFF
>TRBV27|TRBJ1-5
CASSFGTGQNQPQHF
>TRBV7-3|TRBJ2-7
CASSSGGSRSYEQYF
>TRBV2|TRBJ2-3
CASVLAGDPDTQYF
>TRBV28|TRBJ1-1
CASSFGTGDTEAFF
>TRBV27|TRBJ1-2
CASSLRQGASGYTF
>TRBV7-8|TRBJ1-3
CASSLGAFSGNTIYF
>TRBV27|TRBJ2-3
CASTLMGTDTQYF
>TRBV5-8|TRBJ2-7
CASSSLAASSYEQYF
>TRBV6-4|TRBJ2-2
CASSDRGLADLTGELFF
>TRBV9|TRBJ2-7
CASSEGDGYEQYF
>TRBV7-2|TRBJ2-7
CASSPVTGTYEQYF
>TRBV13|TRBJ1-3
CASSSDRGTENTIYF
>TRBV10-2|TRBJ2-1
CASSESFYNEQFF
>TRBV5-8|TRBJ1-1
CASSLGTGGIAFF
>TRBV7-2|TRBJ1-6
CASSFRTGWVSPLHF
>TRBV11-2|TRBJ1-1
CASSLGGAGTEAFF
>TRBV7-2|TRBJ2-1
CASRWPGTGSDEQFF
>TRBV28|TRBJ2-3
CASSSKHHSTDTQYF
>TRBV19|TRBJ1-1
CASSLTSRDTEAFF
>TRBV29-1|TRBJ2-1
CSVEGGRQPYNEQFF
>TRBV2|TRBJ1-1
CASSEVEYMNTEAFF
>TRBV14|TRBJ2-7
CASSQHLGTGVEQYF
>TRBV6-7|TRBJ2-5
CASSYLPPTFNREETQYF
>TRBV9|TRBJ1-3
CASSRDTATGPFF
>TRBV28|NA
CASSLFGRDTSYEQYF
>TRBV28|TRBJ2-2
CASSLSRLQLKAGELFF
>TRBV10-3|TRBJ2-5
CAISEGGHETQYF
>TRBV6-4|TRBJ1-5
CASSERGDASNQPQHF